These 2 T cell receptor beta chains were sequenced from one sample in a study of blood T cell repertoires in COVID-19. Sequenced by immunoSEQ multiplex PCR; TCRdb stores in-frame clones only, minus some. This table has some 250,000 clones, approximately 80% appearing once. The specimen sequenced was peripheral blood. Receptor source: a man in his forties or fifties with acute or convalescent COVID-19.

The chain is built from TRBV13 and TRBJ2-7; D gene ambiguous. V was clipped by 5 bases and J by 7 bases, with 24 bases between them. CDR1 PRHDT and CDR2 FYEKMQ come from the germline V gene (reference sequence). The CDR3 consists of 16 residues. DNA for the CDR3: TGTGCCAGCAGCAAAGTTCCCCAACATACCTTTCAGGAGCAGTACTTC. It specifies CASSKVPQHTFQEQYF.

The V and J genes are TRBV6-5 and TRBJ1-1; no clear D gene. The germline gives CDR1 MNHEY, CDR2 SVGAGI. Trimming left V 5 bases short and J 1 base short, with 11 bases between. The CDR3 covers 14 residues. In DNA, the CDR3 is TGTGCCAGCAGTACATCAACAGAGAACACTGAAGCTTTCTTT. Its translation: CASSTSTENTEAFF.